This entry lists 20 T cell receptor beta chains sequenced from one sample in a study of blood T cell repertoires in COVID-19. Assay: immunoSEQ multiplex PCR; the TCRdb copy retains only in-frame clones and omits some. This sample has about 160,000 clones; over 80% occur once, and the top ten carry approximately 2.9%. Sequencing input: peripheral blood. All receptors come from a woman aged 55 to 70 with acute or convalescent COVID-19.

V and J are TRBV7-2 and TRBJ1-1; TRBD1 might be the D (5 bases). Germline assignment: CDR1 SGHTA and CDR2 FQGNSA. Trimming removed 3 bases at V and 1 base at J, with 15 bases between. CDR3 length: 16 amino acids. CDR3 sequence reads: CASSLRGEGKNTEAFF. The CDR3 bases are TGTGCCAGCAGCTTGCGAGGGGAGGGGAAGAACACTGAAGCTTTCTTT.

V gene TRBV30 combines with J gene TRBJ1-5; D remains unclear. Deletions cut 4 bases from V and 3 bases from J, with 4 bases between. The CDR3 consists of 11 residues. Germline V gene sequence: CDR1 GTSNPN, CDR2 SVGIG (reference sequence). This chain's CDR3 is CAWTYNQPQHF. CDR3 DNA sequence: TGTGCCTGGACTTACAATCAGCCCCAGCATTTT.

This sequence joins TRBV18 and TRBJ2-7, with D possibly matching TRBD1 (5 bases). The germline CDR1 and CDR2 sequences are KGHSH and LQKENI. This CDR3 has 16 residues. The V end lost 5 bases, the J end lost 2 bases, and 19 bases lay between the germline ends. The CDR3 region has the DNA TGTGCCAGCTCAAGCAACAGGACGGGTTACACCTACGAGCAGTACTTC. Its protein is CASSSNRTGYTYEQYF. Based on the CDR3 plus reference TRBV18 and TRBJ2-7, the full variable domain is NAGVMQNPRHLVRRRGQEARLRCSPMKGHSHVYWYRQLPEEGLKFMVYLQKENIIDESGMPKERFSAEFPKEGPSILRIQQVVRGDSAAYFCASSSNRTGYTYEQYFGPGTRLTVT.

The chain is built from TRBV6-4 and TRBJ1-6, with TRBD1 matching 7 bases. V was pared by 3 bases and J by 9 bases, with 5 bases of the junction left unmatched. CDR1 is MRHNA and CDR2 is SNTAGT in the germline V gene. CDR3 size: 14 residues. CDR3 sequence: CASSDRGGSSPLHF. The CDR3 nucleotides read TGTGCCAGCAGTGATCGAGGGGGCAGTTCACCCCTCCACTTT.

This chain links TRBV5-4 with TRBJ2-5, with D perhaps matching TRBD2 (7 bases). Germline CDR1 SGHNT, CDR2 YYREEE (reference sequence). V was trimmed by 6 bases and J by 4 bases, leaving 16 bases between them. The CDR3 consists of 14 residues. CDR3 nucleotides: TGTGCCAGCACCCGGGTGGGGGGGCCAGAGACCCAGTACTTC. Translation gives CASTRVGGPETQYF.

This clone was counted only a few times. CDR3 in DNA: TGCAGCGTTGTTTCTTCGCGCAACTATGGCTACACCTTC. This encodes CSVVSSRNYGYTF. V is TRBV29-1 and J is TRBJ1-2; D is ambiguous. The germline CDR1 and CDR2 sequences are SQVTM and ANQGSEA. This CDR3 spans 13 amino acids. Trimming took off 4 bases at V and 2 bases at J, with 11 bases between the two ends.

The CDR3 reads CASRRGYTGELFF. CDR3 DNA: TGTGCCAGCAGACGGGGGTACACCGGGGAGCTGTTTTTT. The chain carries TRBV7-6 and TRBJ2-2; tentatively, D is TRBD2 (6 bases). V lost 6 bases to trimming and J lost 3 bases, with 8 bases between them. CDR3 length: 13 residues. Per the germline V gene, CDR1 is SGHVS and CDR2 is FNYEAQ.

Here the CDR3 reads CASSSDGTSGGAGDTQYF. CDR3 sequence (DNA): TGTGCCAGCAGCAGTGACGGGACTAGCGGGGGGGCCGGGGATACGCAGTATTTT. This chain joins TRBV21-1 and TRBJ2-3; TRBD2 is taken as the D call from the table, unchecked against the DNA. TRBV21-1 is marked as a pseudogene. The CDR3 runs to 18 residues.

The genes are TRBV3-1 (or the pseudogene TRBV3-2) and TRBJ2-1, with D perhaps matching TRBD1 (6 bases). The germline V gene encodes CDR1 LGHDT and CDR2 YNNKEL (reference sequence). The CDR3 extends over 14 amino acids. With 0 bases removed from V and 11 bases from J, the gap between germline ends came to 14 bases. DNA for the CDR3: TGTGCCAGCAGCCAAGATGTTGGGGACAACCAGCAGTTCTTC. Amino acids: CASSQDVGDNQQFF.

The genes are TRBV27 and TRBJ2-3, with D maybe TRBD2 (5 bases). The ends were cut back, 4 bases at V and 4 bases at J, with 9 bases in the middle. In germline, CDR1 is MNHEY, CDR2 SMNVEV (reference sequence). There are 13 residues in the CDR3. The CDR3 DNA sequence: TGTGCCAGCAGTTGGACTGGGGCAGATACGCAGTATTTT. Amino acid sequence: CASSWTGADTQYF.

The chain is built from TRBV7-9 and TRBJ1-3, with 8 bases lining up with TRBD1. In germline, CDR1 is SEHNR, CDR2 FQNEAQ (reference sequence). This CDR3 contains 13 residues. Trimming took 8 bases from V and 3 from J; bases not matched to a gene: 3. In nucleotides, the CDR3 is TGTGCCAGCGCCGGGACAGGTGGAAACACCATATATTTT. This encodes CASAGTGGNTIYF.

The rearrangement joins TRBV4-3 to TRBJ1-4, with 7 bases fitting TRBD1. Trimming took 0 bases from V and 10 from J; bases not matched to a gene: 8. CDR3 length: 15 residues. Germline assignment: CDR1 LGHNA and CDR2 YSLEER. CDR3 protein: CASSQDGGGGGKLFF. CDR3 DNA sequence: TGCGCCAGCAGCCAAGATGGAGGGGGCGGAGGAAAACTGTTTTTT.

CDR3 sequence (DNA): TGCGCCAGCACCGAACAGGGTGGGCAGCCCCAGCATTTT. This sequence encodes CASTEQGGQPQHF. This chain uses TRBV10-1 with TRBJ1-5; a weak D match, TRBD1 (6 bases). CDR1 WNHNN and CDR2 SYGVQD come from the germline V gene (reference sequence). With 7 bases removed from V and 7 bases from J, the gap between germline ends came to 14 bases. CDR3 length: 13 amino acids.

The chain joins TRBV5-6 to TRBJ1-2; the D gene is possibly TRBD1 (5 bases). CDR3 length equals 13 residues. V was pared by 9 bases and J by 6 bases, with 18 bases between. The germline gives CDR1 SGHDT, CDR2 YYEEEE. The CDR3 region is CAIPKWGGDGYTF. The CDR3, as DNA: TGTGCCATCCCGAAATGGGGAGGGGATGGCTACACCTTC.

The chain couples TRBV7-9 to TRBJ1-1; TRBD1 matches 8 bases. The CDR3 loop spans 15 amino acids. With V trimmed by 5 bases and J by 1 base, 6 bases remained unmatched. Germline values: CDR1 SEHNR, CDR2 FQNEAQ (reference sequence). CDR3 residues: CASSPIQGGNTEAFF. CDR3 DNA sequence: TGTGCCAGCAGCCCCATACAGGGGGGGAACACTGAAGCTTTCTTT.

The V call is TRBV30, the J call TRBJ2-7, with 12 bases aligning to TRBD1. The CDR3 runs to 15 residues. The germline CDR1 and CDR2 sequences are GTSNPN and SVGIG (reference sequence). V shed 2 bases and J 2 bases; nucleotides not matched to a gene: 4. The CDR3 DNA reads TGTGCCTGGAGTTCCGGGACAGGGGGCACCTACGAGCAGTACTTC. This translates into CAWSSGTGGTYEQYF.

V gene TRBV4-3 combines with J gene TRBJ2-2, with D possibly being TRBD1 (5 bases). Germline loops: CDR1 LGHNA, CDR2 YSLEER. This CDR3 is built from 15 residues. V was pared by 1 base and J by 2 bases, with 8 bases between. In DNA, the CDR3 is TGCGCCAGCAGCCAAGGACAGAGAAACACCGGGGAGCTGTTTTTT. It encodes CASSQGQRNTGELFF.

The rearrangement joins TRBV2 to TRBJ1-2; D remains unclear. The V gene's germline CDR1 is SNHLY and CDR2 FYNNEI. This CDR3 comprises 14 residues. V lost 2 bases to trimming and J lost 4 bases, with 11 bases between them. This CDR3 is CASSEPASFYGYTF. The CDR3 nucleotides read TGTGCCAGCAGTGAACCCGCAAGCTTCTATGGCTACACCTTC.

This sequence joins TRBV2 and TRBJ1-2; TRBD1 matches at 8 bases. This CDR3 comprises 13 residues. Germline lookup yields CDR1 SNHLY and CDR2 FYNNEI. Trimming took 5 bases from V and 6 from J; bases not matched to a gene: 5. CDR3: CASSIQGGNGYTF. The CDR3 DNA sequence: TGTGCCAGCAGTATACAGGGGGGGAATGGCTACACCTTC.

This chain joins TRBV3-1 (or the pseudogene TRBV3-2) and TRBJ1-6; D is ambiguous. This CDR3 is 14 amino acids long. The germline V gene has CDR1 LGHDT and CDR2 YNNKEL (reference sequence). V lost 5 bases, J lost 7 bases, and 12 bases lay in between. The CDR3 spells CASSSEGGNSPLHF. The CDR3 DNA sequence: TGTGCCAGCAGCTCAGAGGGAGGGAATTCACCCCTCCACTTT.